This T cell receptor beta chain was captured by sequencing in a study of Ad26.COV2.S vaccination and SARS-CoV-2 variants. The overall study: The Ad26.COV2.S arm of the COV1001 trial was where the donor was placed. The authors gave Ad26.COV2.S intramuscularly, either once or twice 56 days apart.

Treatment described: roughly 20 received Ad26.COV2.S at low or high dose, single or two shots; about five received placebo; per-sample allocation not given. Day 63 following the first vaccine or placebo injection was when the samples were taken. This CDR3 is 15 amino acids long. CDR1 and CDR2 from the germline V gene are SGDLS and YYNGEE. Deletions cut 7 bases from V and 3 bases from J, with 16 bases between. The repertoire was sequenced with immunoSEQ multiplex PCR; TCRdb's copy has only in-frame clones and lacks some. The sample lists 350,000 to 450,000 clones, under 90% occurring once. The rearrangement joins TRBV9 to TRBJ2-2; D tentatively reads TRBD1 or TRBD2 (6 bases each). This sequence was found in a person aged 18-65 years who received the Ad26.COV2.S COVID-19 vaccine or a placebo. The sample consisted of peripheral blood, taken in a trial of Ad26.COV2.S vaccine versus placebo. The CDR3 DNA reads TGTGCCAGCCAATGGGGGGCGCAGGACACCGGGGAGCTGTTTTTT. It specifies CASQWGAQDTGELFF.